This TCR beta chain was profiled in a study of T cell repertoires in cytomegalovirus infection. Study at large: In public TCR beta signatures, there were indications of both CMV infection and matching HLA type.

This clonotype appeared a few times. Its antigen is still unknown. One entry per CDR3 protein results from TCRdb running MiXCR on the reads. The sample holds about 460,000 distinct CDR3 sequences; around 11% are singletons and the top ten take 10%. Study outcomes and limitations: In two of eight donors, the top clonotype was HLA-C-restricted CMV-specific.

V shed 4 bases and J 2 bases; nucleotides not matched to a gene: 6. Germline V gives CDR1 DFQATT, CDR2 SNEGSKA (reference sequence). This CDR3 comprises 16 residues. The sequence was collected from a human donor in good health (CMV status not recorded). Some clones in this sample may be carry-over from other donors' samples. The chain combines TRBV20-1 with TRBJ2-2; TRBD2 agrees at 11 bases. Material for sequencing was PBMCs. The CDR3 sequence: CSANILAGDNTGELFF. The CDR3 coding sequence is TGCAGTGCTAATATACTAGCGGGAGACAACACCGGGGAGCTGTTTTTT.